The T cell receptor beta chain described here comes from a study of CD8 T cells in ankylosing spondylitis. Study-wide results and caveats: As for the disease-linked clones, they showed a CD8+ phenotype and occurred at relatively low frequencies in peripheral blood. Enrichment of disease-linked clones was reportedly significant in matched ankylosing spondylitis synovial fluid. Earlier work had already found some motif variants in reactive arthritis synovial fluid and blood. Within ankylosing spondylitis blood, a TCR beta motif made up of under 10 highly homologous variants appeared to be characteristic.

This clonotype was counted many times. Its antigen is not identified. One end of the junction varies from germline; a read error may be responsible. The germline V gene has CDR1 SGHDT and CDR2 YYEEEE. The CDR3 is 16 amino acids. A quantitative 5'-RACE method, one with molecular barcodes, was used to make TCR beta libraries. TCRdb reprocessed the 5' RACE reads via MiXCR and lists one record per CDR3 protein. The sample includes more than 650,000 distinct CDR3 sequences, 12% seen only once; the top ten take roughly 0.51%. The receptor was derived from a male donor with ankylosing spondylitis. Sequenced: blood, either unsorted or a sorted T cell fraction (not recorded which). The chain uses TRBV5-6 and TRBJ2-3; a possible D gene is TRBD2 (6 bases). The CDR3 here is CASSLGMGLLTDTQYF. CDR3 nucleotide sequence: TGTGCCAGCAGTTTGGGGATGGGACTTCTCACAGATACGCAGTATTTT. The full variable domain, rest sourced from reference TRBV5-6 and TRBJ2-3, is DAGVTQSPTHLIKTRGQQVTLRCSPKSGHDTVSWYQQALGQGPQFIFQYYEEEERQRGNFPDRFSGHQFPNYSSELNVNALLLGDSALYLCASSLGMGLLTDTQYFGPGTRLTVL.